Shown below are 26 T cell receptor beta chains from a single sample sequenced in a study of control samples from healthy donors and cancer patients. Measured with immunoSEQ multiplex PCR; TCRdb has only the in-frame clones, and not every one. This sample has about 69,000 clones; 84% occur once, and the top ten carry approximately 2.9%. The sample taken for sequencing was PBMCs. The receptors stem from a woman between 50 and 59 years old with lung cancer.

CDR3 sequence reads: CASRTLTAYEQFF. The DNA for the CDR3 is TGTGCCAGCAGAACCCTGACCGCATATGAGCAGTTCTTC. This chain connects TRBV6-5 to TRBJ2-1; D not resolved. V was shortened by 6 bases and J by 8 bases, with 14 bases between the two germline ends. Germline V gene lookup returns CDR1 MNHEY and CDR2 SVGAGI. This CDR3 region has 13 residues.

In DNA form, the CDR3 reads TGTGCCTGGAGTAGAGCGGGGGGTGGCACAGATACGCAGTATTTT. Translation gives CAWSRAGGGTDTQYF. The chain employs TRBV30 and TRBJ2-3; TRBD2 matches at 9 bases. Germline CDR1 and CDR2: GTSNPN and SVGIG (reference sequence). This CDR3 spans 15 amino acids. V trimming: 2 bases; J trimming: 1 base; junction bases outside the gene matches: 4. The full variable domain, completed using reference TRBV30 and TRBJ2-3, is SQTIHQWPATLVQPVGSPLSLECTVEGTSNPNLYWYRQAAGRGLQLLFYSVGIGQISSEVPQNLSASRPQDRQFILSSKKLLLSDSGFYLCAWSRAGGGTDTQYFGPGTRLTVL.

This chain links TRBV13 with TRBJ2-5; no clear D. Trimming left V 3 bases short and J 4 bases short, with 3 bases between. The CDR3 consists of 11 residues. CDR1 is PRHDT and CDR2 is FYEKMQ in the germline V gene (reference sequence). This CDR3 is CASSFSETQYF. CDR3 in DNA: TGTGCCAGCAGCTTTTCAGAGACCCAGTACTTC. The entire variable domain, with the rest obtained from reference TRBV13 and TRBJ2-5, is as follows: AAGVIQSPRHLIKEKRETATLKCYPIPRHDTVYWYQQGPGQDPQFLISFYEKMQSDKGSIPDRFSAQQFSDYHSELNMSSLELGDSALYFCASSFSETQYFGPGTRLLVL.

Only a few counts were recorded for this clone. DNA for the CDR3: TGTGCCAGCAGCGTAGAAGGGAGTAGCGGGGGTGAGGAGGAGACCCAGTACTTC. Its translation: CASSVEGSSGGEEETQYF. The V gene is TRBV9, the J gene TRBJ2-5; 9 bases align to TRBD2. Germline V gives CDR1 SGDLS, CDR2 YYNGEE. V lost 0 bases and J lost 5; bases outside the gene matches: 14. CDR3 length: 18 amino acids. The full variable domain, its missing parts supplied by reference TRBV9 and TRBJ2-5, is DSGVTQTPKHLITATGQRVTLRCSPRSGDLSVYWYQQSLDQGLQFLIQYYNGEERAKGNILERFSAQQFPDLHSELNLSSLELGDSALYFCASSVEGSSGGEEETQYFGPGTRLLVL.

J is TRBJ1-3 and V is TRBV5-1; TRBD1 aligns across 7 bases. CDR3 size: 15 residues. The germline CDR1 and CDR2 sequences are SGHRS and YFSETQ. J was trimmed by 4 bases and V by 4 bases; bases with no gene match: 8. The CDR3 spells CASSPGTAAGNTIYF. The CDR3 nucleotides read TGCGCCAGCAGCCCAGGGACAGCAGCAGGAAACACCATATATTTT.

This sequence joins TRBV5-5 and TRBJ1-1; D is unresolved. V lost 2 bases to trimming and J lost 5 bases, with 16 bases between them. The CDR3 contains 15 residues. Germline-derived CDR1 and CDR2 are SGHKS and YYEKEE (reference sequence). CDR3 sequence (DNA): TGTGCCAGCAGCTTCAGCGGGGTCGGGAATACTGAAGCTTTCTTT. Encoded protein: CASSFSGVGNTEAFF.

DNA of the CDR3: TGTGCCAGCAGTCGGGGGGCGCGAGAATCACCCCTCCACTTT. Amino acid sequence: CASSRGARESPLHF. The chain couples TRBV25-1 to TRBJ1-6; D might be TRBD1 (6 bases). The length of the CDR3 is 14 residues. V was clipped by 5 bases and J by 10 bases, with 15 bases between them. Germline CDR1 MGHDK, CDR2 SYGVNS.

This chain connects TRBV5-1 to TRBJ1-2, with TRBD1 identical over 10 bases. Germline V gene data show CDR1 as SGHRS and CDR2 as YFSETQ. V gave up 2 bases and J gave up 3 bases; unmatched junction bases: 7. The CDR3 runs 16 residues. CDR3 coding DNA: TGCGCCAGCAGCTTATTGTCGACAGGGGGCTACTATGGCTACACCTTC. Translation gives CASSLLSTGGYYGYTF.

The V and J genes are TRBV11-1 and TRBJ2-5; no firm D call. The CDR3 runs to 13 residues. Trimming took 0 bases from V and 4 from J, leaving 6 bases between them. Per the germline V gene, CDR1 is SGHAT and CDR2 is FQDESV (reference sequence). The CDR3 DNA reads as TGTGCCAGCAGCTTAGCGCGGATAGAGACCCAGTACTTC. Its protein product is CASSLARIETQYF.

Turning to this clone: Distinct nucleotide sequences in the sample also encode this CDR3. This chain links TRBV9 with TRBJ2-5; possible D gene TRBD1, 5 bases. The CDR3 runs 12 residues. With 3 bases removed from V and 2 bases from J, the gap between germline ends came to 5 bases. Germline V gene data show CDR1 as SGDLS and CDR2 as YYNGEE. The CDR3 reads CASSEGQETQYF. The CDR3 region has the DNA TGTGCCAGCAGCGAGGGGCAAGAGACCCAGTACTTC.

This clone was counted once. V is TRBV12-5 and J is TRBJ1-5; D is possibly TRBD1 (5 bases). Trimming cost V 0 bases and J 3 bases, with 12 bases left between them. CDR1 LGHNT and CDR2 FRNRAP come from the germline V gene. The CDR3 loop spans 16 amino acids. The CDR3 here is CASGLVQMGDNQPQHF. The DNA for the CDR3 is TGTGCTAGTGGTTTGGTACAAATGGGGGACAATCAGCCCCAGCATTTT.

The CDR3 DNA is TGCGCCAGCAGCTCCCTCTCAGGGGCCAACGTCCTGACTTTC. This encodes CASSSLSGANVLTF. The chain employs TRBV4-1 and TRBJ2-6; D unresolved. This CDR3 has 14 amino acids. V dropped 5 bases and J dropped 4 bases, with 9 bases sitting between them. Germline V gene data show CDR1 as MGHRA and CDR2 as YSYEKL.

This sequence joins TRBV3-1 (or the pseudogene TRBV3-2) and TRBJ1-5; D not certain. Germline V CDR1 and CDR2: LGHDT, YNNKEL (reference sequence). Trimming cost V 1 base and J 4 bases, with 11 bases left between them. This CDR3 region has 15 residues. The DNA for the CDR3 is TGTGCCAGCAGCCAAGTGTCCGGAGTAAATCAGCCCCAGCATTTT. Its protein product is CASSQVSGVNQPQHF.

The rearrangement links TRBV5-1 to TRBJ1-1; possible D gene TRBD1, 6 bases. CDR3 length: 14 amino acids. V was cut by 3 bases and J by 4 bases, with 13 bases left in between. The germline CDR1 and CDR2 sequences are SGHRS and YFSETQ. The CDR3 DNA is TGCGCCAGCAGCTCGAACCCAGGGGTCACTGAAGCTTTCTTT. Protein: CASSSNPGVTEAFF.

This clone was recorded once. The CDR3 region has the DNA TGTGCCAGCAACAAGGACATCGGCTCCTATAATTCACCCCTCCACTTT. Its protein product is CASNKDIGSYNSPLHF. The chain combines TRBV2 with TRBJ1-6, with a weak D call TRBD1 (5 bases). The CDR3 covers 16 residues. CDR1 is SNHLY and CDR2 is FYNNEI in the germline V gene. Between the trimmed V and J ends, which lost 7 bases and 0 bases, there was a span of 13 bases. The full variable domain, its missing parts supplied by reference TRBV2 and TRBJ1-6, is EPEVTQTPSHQVTQMGQEVILRCVPISNHLYFYWYRQILGQKVEFLVSFYNNEISEKSEIFDDQFSVERPDGSNFTLKIRSTKLEDSAMYFCASNKDIGSYNSPLHFGNGTRLTVT.

This rearrangement joins TRBV10-1 to TRBJ2-1; D is unresolved. This CDR3 region has 14 residues. The V end was cut by 3 bases, the J end by 3 bases, with 9 bases between. CDR1 WNHNN and CDR2 SYGVQD come from the germline V gene (reference sequence). CDR3 bases: TGCGCCAGCAGTGATGGGCTAGGCTACAATGAGCAGTTCTTC. Its translation: CASSDGLGYNEQFF.

The chain uses TRBV7-8 and TRBJ2-3; D possibly uses TRBD1 or TRBD2 (5 bases each). Germline CDR1 is SGHVS and CDR2 is FQNEAQ. The CDR3 spans 11 residues. The V end lost 5 bases, the J end lost 15 bases, and 15 bases lay between the germline ends. The CDR3 loop reads CASSDRGPRYF. In DNA, the CDR3 is TGTGCCAGCAGCGATAGGGGACCCCGTTATTTT.

This chain joins TRBV18 and TRBJ2-2, with D perhaps TRBD1 or TRBD2 (7 bases each). There are 14 residues in the CDR3. The V end lost 5 bases, the J end lost 5 bases, and 12 bases lay between the germline ends. The germline V gene encodes CDR1 KGHSH and CDR2 LQKENI. For the CDR3, the DNA is TGTGCCAGCTCAAGACAGGGAGGGACCGGGGAGCTGTTTTTT. It translates to CASSRQGGTGELFF. Full variable domain (remainder filled in from reference TRBV18 and TRBJ2-2): NAGVMQNPRHLVRRRGQEARLRCSPMKGHSHVYWYRQLPEEGLKFMVYLQKENIIDESGMPKERFSAEFPKEGPSILRIQQVVRGDSAAYFCASSRQGGTGELFFGEGSRLTVL.

The gene calls are TRBV2 and TRBJ2-1, with TRBD2 matching 12 bases. With V trimmed by 6 bases and J by 6 bases, 6 bases remained unmatched. The V gene's germline CDR1 is SNHLY and CDR2 FYNNEI. The CDR3 runs 15 residues. The CDR3 coding sequence is TGTGCCAGCAGGGATACTAGCGGGGGGTTCAATGAGCAGTTCTTC. This gives the protein CASRDTSGGFNEQFF.

The rearrangement joins TRBV28 to TRBJ1-1; D is unclear. V was pared by 2 bases and J by 1 base, with 11 bases between. The CDR3 length is 15 residues. Germline CDR1 reads MDHEN; CDR2 reads SYDVKM. DNA of the CDR3: TGTGCCAGCAGTTTAGATCCCAGGACGAACACTGAAGCTTTCTTT. Translation: CASSLDPRTNTEAFF.

The chain recombines TRBV7-2 with TRBJ1-2; TRBD1 is a possible D gene (6 bases). In germline, CDR1 is SGHTA, CDR2 FQGNSA. Trimming stripped 3 bases from V and 7 bases from J, with 24 bases between. CDR3 length: 17 amino acids. CDR3 sequence: CASSLRHPQGSRSGYTF. The CDR3 coding sequence is TGTGCCAGCAGCTTGCGTCATCCCCAGGGGAGCAGGAGTGGCTACACCTTC.

This clone was observed a few times. The chain has TRBV4-1 and TRBJ1-1; weak D call: TRBD1 (5 bases). Germline CDR1 and CDR2: MGHRA and YSYEKL. V lost 1 base and J 0 bases, leaving 9 bases between the germline ends. CDR3 length: 15 residues. Here the CDR3 DNA reads TGCGCCAGCAGCCAAGGGGGGAGGATGAACACTGAAGCTTTCTTT. As protein: CASSQGGRMNTEAFF.

This clone was found once. The V gene is TRBV21-1, the J gene TRBJ2-5. TRBV21-1 is noted as a pseudogene. CDR3 length equals 14 residues. The CDR3 reads CASSKAAPDGTQYF. CDR3 sequence (DNA): TGTGCCAGCAGCAAAGCCGCGCCAGACGGGACCCAGTACTTC.

This chain connects TRBV5-1 to TRBJ2-4; 8 bases fit TRBD2. The J segment lost 7 bases and the V segment lost 3 bases, leaving 6 bases of the junction unmatched. The germline V gene encodes CDR1 SGHRS and CDR2 YFSETQ. CDR3 size: 14 residues. The CDR3: CASSSQGLDNIQYF. DNA for the CDR3: TGCGCCAGCAGCTCACAGGGACTAGATAACATTCAGTACTTC.

The V gene is TRBV4-1, the J gene TRBJ1-1; TRBD1 agrees at 9 bases. The length of the CDR3 is 13 residues. Germline CDR1 reads MGHRA; CDR2 reads YSYEKL. The V segment lost 4 bases and the J segment 6 bases; nucleotides outside the gene matches: 3. CDR3 in DNA: TGCGCCAGCAGCCGGACAGGGGCCTCTGAAGCTTTCTTT. It is translated as CASSRTGASEAFF.

This chain joins TRBV27 and TRBJ2-3; D uncertain. Germline loops: CDR1 MNHEY, CDR2 SMNVEV (reference sequence). This CDR3 is built from 16 residues. Trimming removed 4 bases from V and 0 bases from J, with 14 bases in between. Here the CDR3 reads CASSSAEAPSTDTQYF. CDR3 DNA sequence: TGTGCCAGCAGTTCCGCTGAAGCGCCTAGCACAGATACGCAGTATTTT.